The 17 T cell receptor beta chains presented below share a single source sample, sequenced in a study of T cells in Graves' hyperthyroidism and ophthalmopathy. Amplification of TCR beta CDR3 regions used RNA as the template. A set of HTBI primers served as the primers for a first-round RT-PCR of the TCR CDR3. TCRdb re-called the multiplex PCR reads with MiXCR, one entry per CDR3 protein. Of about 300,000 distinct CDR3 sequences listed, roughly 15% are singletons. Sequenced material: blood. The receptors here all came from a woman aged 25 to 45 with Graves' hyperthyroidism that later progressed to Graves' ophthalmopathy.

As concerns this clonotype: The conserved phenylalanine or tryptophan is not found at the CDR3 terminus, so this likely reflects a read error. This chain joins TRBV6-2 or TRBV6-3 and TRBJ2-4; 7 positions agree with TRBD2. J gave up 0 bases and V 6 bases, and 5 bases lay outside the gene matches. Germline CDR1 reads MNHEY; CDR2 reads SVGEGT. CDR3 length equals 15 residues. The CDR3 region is CASRPSGLAKNIQYS. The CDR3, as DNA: TGTGCCAGCAGACCTAGCGGATTAGCCAAAAACATTCAGTACTCC.

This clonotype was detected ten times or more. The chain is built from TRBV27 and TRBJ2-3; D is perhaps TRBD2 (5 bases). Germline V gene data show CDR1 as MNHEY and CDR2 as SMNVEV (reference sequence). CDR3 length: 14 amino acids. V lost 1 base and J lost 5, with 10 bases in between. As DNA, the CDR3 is TGTGCCAGCAGTTTATACGGAGGAGGAGATACGCAGTATTTT. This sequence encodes CASSLYGGGDTQYF.

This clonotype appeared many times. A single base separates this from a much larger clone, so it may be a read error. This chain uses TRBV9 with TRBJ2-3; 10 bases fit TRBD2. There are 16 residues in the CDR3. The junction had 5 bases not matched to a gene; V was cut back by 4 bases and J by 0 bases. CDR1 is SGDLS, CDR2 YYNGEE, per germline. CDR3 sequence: CASSRVAGGSTDTQYF. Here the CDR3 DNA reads TGTGCCAGCAGCCGAGTAGCGGGAGGTAGCACAGATACGCAGTATTTT.

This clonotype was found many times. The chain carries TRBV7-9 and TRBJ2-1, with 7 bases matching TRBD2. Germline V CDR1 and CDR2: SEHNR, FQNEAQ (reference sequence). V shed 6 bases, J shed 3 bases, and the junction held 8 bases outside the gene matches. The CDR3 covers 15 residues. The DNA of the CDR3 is TGTGCCAGCAGGACTACCCAGCGGGACTACAATGAGCAGTTCTTC. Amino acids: CASRTTQRDYNEQFF.

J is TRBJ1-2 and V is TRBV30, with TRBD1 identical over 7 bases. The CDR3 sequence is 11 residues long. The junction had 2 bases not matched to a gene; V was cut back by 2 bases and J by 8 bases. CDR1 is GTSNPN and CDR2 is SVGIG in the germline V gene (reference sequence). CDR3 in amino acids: CAWSLRGGYTF. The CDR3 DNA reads TGTGCCTGGAGTCTCAGGGGGGGCTACACCTTC.

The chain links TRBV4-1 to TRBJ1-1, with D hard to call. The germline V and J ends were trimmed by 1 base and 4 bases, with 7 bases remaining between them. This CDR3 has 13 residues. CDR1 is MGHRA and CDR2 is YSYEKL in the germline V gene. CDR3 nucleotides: TGCGCCAGCAGCCAAGGTCATGGCACTGAAGCTTTCTTT. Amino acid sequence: CASSQGHGTEAFF.

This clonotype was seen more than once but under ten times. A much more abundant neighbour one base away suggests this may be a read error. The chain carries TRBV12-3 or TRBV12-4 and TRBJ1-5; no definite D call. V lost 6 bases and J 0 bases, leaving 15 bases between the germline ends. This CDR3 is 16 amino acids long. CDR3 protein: CASSPSQAASNQPQHF. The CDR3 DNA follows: TGTGCCAGCAGCCCATCCCAGGCTGCTAGCAATCAGCCCCAGCATTTT.

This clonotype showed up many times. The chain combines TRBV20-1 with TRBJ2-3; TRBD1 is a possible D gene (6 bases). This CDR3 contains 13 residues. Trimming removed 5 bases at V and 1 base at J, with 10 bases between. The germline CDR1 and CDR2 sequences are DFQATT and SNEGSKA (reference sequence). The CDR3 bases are TGCAGTGCTGGACCAGGGGGCACAGATACGCAGTATTTT. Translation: CSAGPGGTDTQYF.

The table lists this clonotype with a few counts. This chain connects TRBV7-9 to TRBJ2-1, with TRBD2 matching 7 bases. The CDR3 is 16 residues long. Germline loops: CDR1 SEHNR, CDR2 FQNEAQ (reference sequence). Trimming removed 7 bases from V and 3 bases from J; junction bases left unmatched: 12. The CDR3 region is CASNIEGLGNYNEQFF. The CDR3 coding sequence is TGTGCCAGCAACATAGAAGGACTAGGTAACTACAATGAGCAGTTCTTC.

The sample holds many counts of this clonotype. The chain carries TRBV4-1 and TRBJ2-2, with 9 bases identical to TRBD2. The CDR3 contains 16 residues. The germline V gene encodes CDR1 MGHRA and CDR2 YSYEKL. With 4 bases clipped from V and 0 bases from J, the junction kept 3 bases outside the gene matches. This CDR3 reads CASSRGLAPNTGELFF. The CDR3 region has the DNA TGCGCCAGCAGCCGAGGACTAGCGCCGAACACCGGGGAGCTGTTTTTT.

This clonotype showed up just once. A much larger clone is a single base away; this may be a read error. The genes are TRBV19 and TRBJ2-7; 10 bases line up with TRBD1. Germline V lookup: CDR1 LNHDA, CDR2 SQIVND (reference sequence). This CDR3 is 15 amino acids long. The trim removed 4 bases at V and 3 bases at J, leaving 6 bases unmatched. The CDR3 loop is CASSRMGQGNYEQYF. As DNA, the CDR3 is TGTGCCAGTAGTAGAATGGGACAGGGGAACTACGAGCAGTACTTC.

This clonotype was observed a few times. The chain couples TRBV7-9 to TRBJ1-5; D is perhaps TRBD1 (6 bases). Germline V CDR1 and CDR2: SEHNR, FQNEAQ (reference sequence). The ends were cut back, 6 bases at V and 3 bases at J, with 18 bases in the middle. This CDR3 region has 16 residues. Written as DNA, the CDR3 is TGTGCCAGCAGTTCAACAGGGCCCCTCTCCAATCAGCCCCAGCATTTT. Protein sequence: CASSSTGPLSNQPQHF.

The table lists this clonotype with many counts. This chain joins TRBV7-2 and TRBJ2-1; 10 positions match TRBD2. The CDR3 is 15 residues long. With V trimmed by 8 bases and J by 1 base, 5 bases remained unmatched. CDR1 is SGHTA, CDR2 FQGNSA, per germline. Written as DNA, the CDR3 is TGTGCCAGCGATAAGGGACTAGCGTCCTACAATGAGCAGTTCTTC. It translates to CASDKGLASYNEQFF.

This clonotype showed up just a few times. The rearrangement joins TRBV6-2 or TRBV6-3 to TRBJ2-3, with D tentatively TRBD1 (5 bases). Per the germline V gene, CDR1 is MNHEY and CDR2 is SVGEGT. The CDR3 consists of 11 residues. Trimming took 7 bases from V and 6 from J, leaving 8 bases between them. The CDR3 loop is CASKGVDTQYF. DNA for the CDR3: TGTGCCAGCAAAGGGGTCGATACGCAGTATTTT.

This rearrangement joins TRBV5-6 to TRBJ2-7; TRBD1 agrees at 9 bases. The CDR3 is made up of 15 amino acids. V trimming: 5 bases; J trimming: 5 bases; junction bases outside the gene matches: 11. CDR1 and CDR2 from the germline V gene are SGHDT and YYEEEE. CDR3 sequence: CASSPLGQGWHEQYF. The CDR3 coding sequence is TGTGCCAGCAGTCCCCTCGGACAGGGGTGGCACGAGCAGTACTTC. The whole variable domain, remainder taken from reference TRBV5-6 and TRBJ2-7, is DAGVTQSPTHLIKTRGQQVTLRCSPKSGHDTVSWYQQALGQGPQFIFQYYEEEERQRGNFPDRFSGHQFPNYSSELNVNALLLGDSALYLCASSPLGQGWHEQYFGPGTRLTVT.

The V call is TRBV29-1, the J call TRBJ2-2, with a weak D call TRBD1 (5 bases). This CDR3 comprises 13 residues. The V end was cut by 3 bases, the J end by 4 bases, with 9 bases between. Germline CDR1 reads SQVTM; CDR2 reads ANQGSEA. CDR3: CSVDREATGELFF. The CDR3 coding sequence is TGCAGCGTTGACAGGGAAGCCACCGGGGAGCTGTTTTTT.

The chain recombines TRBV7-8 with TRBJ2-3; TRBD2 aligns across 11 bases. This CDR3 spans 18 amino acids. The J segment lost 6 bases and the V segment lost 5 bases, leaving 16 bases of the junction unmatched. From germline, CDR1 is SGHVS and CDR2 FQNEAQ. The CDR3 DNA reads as TGTGCCAGCAGCCCTCGGACTAGCGGGCCCCCGACCACGGATACGCAGTATTTT. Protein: CASSPRTSGPPTTDTQYF.